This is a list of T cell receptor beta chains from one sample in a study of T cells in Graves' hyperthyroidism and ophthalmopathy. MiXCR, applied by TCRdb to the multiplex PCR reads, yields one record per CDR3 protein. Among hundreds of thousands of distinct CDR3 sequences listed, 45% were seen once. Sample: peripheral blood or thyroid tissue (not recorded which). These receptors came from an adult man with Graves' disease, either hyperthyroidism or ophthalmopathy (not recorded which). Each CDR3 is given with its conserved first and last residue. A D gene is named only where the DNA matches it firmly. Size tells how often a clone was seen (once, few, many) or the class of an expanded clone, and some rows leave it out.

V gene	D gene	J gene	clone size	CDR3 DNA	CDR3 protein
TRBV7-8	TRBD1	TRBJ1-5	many	TGTGCCAGCAGCTTAGGGACAGGGGAACGCAATCAGCCCCAGCATTTT	CASSLGTGERNQPQHF
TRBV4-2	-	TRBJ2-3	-	TGTGCCAGCAGCCCTGGAGGGGGACGAGATACGCAGTATTTT	CASSPGGGRDTQYF
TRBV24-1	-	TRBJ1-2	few	TGTGCCAGCAGCCCACGGGACTTTCTTGGCTACACCTTC	CASSPRDFLGYTF
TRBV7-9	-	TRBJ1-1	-	TGTGCCAGCCGCCGGGACCTGAACACTGAAGCTTTCTTT	CASRRDLNTEAFF
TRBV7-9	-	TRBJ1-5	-	TGTGCCAGCAGTTTCGCAGGGGAGGTTCAGCCCCAGCATTTT	CASSFAGEVQPQHF
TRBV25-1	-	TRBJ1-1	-	TGTGCCAGCCGCGGCCTACCGAACACTGAAGCTTTCTTT	CASRGLPNTEAFF
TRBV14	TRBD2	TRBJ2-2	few	TGTGCCAGCAGCCATGTGACGGGGGGGCTCGCCGGGGAGCTGTTTTTT	CASSHVTGGLAGELFF
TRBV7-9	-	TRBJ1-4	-	TGTGCCAGCAGCCTATCTCCGGGGCCTAATGAAAAACTGTTTTTT	CASSLSPGPNEKLFF
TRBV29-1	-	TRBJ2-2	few	TGCAGCGTTGTAGGGGCAGGGGCCTTCTCCGGGGAGCTGTTTTTT	CSVVGAGAFSGELFF
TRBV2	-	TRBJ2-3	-	TGTGCCAGCAGCGTGTCGTACAGCTCCACAGATACGCAGTATTTT	CASSVSYSSTDTQYF